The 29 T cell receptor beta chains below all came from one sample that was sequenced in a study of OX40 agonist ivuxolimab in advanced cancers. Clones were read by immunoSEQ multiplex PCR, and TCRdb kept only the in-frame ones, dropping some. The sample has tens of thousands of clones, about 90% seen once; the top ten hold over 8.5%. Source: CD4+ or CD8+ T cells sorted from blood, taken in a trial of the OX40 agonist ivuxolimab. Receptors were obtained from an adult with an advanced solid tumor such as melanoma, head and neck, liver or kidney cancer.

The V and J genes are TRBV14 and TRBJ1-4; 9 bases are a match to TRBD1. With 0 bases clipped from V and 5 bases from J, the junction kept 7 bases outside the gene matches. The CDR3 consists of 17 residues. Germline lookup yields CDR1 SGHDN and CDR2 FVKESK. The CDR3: CASSQEGQGNRNEKLFF. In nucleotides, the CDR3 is TGTGCCAGCAGCCAAGAGGGACAGGGTAATAGGAATGAAAAACTGTTTTTT.

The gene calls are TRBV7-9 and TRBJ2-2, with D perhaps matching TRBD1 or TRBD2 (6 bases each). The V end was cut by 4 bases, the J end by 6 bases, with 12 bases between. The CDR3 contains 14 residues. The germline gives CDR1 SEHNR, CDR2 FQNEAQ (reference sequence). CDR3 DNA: TGTGCCAGCAGCTCCCCTGGGGGGCCCGGGGAGCTGTTTTTT. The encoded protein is CASSSPGGPGELFF.

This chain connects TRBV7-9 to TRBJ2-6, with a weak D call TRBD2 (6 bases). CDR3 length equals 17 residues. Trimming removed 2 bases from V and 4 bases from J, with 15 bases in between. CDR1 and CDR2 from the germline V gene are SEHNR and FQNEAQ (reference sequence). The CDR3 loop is CASSLPWGVSGANVLTF. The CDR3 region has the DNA TGTGCCAGCAGCTTACCCTGGGGGGTATCCGGGGCCAACGTCCTGACTTTC.

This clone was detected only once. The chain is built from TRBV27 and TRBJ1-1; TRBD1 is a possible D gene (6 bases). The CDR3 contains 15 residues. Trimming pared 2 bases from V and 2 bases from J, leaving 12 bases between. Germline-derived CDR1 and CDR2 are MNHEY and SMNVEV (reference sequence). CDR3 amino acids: CASSLVGGGNTEAFF. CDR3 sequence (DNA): TGTGCCAGCAGTTTAGTTGGAGGGGGTAACACTGAAGCTTTCTTT.

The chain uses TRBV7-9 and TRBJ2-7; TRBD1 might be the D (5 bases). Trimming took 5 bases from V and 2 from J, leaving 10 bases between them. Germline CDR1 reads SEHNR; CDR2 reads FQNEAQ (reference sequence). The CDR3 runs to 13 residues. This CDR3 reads CASSRTDTYEQYF. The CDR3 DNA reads TGTGCCAGCAGCCGAACGGACACCTACGAGCAGTACTTC.

This CDR3 reads CASSLLRQETQYF. The DNA of the CDR3 is TGTGCCAGCAGCTTGCTACGTCAAGAGACCCAGTACTTC. The chain combines TRBV13 with TRBJ2-5; D is unresolved. The germline gives CDR1 PRHDT, CDR2 FYEKMQ (reference sequence). This CDR3 is 13 amino acids long. Deletions cut 3 bases from V and 2 bases from J, with 7 bases between.

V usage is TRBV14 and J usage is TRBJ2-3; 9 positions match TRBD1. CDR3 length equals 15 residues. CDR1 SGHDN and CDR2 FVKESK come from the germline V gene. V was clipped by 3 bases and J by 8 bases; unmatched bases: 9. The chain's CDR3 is CASSQGTGTLGTQYF. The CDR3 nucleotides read TGTGCCAGCAGCCAGGGGACAGGGACTCTCGGTACGCAGTATTTT.

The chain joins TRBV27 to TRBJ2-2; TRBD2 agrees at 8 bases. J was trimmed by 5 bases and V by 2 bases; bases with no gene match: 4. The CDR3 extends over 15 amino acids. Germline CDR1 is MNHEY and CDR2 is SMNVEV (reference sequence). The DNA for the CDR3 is TGTGCCAGCAGTTTAACCAGCGGGGGTACCGGGGAGCTGTTTTTT. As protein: CASSLTSGGTGELFF.

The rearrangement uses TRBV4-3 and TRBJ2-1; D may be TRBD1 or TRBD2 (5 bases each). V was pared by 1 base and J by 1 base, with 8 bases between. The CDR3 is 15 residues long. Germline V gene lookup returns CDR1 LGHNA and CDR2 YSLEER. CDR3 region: CASSQGGGSYNEQFF. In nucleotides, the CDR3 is TGCGCCAGCAGCCAAGGTGGGGGTTCCTACAATGAGCAGTTCTTC.

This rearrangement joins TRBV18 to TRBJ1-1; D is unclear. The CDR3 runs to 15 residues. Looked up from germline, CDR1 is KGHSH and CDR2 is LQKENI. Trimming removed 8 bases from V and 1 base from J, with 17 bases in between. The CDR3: CASPRDGVGNTEAFF. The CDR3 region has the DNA TGTGCCAGCCCGAGGGATGGGGTTGGGAACACTGAAGCTTTCTTT.

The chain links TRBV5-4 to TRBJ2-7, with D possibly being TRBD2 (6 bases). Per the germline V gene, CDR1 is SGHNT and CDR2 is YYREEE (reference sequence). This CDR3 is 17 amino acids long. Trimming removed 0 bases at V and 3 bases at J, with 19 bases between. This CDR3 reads CASSLGPGLPLIYEQYF. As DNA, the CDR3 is TGTGCCAGCAGCTTGGGCCCGGGACTCCCTCTCATCTACGAGCAGTACTTC. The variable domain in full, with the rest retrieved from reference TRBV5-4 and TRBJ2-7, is ETGVTQSPTHLIKTRGQQVTLRCSSQSGHNTVSWYQQALGQGPQFIFQYYREEENGRGNFPPRFSGLQFPNYSSELNVNALELDDSALYLCASSLGPGLPLIYEQYFGPGTRLTVT.

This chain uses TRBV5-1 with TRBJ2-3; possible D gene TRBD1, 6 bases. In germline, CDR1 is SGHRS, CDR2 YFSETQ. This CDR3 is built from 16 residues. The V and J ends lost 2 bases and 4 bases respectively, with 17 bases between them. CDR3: CASSFDPGQPPDTQYF. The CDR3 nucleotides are TGCGCCAGCAGCTTTGATCCTGGACAGCCTCCAGATACGCAGTATTTT.

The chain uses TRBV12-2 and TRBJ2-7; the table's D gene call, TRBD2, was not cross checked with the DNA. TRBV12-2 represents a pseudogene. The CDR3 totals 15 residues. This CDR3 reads CASRDGLADNYEQYF. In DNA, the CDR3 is TGTGCAAGTCGCGACGGACTAGCGGATAACTACGAGCAGTACTTC.

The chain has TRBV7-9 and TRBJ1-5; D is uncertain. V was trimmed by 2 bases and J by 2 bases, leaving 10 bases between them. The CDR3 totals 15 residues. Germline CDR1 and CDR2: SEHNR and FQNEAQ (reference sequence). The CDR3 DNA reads TGTGCCAGCAGCTTATCAATCGGCGGCAATCAGCCCCAGCATTTT. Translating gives CASSLSIGGNQPQHF.

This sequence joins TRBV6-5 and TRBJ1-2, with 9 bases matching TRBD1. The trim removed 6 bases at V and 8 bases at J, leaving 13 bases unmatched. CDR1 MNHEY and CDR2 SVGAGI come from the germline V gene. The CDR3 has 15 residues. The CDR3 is CASRYSLQGAWGYTF. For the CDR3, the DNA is TGTGCCAGCAGATATTCTTTACAGGGGGCATGGGGCTACACCTTC.

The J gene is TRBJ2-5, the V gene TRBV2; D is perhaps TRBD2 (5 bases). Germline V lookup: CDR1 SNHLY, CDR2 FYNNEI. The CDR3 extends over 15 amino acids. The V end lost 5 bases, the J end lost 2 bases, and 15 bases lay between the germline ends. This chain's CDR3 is CASSSGSSDQETQYF. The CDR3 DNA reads TGTGCCAGCAGTTCGGGGTCTTCCGATCAAGAGACCCAGTACTTC.

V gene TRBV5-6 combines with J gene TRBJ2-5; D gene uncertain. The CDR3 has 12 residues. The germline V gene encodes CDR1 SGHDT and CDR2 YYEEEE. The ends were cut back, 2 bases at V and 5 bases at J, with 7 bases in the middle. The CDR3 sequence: CASSFVWETQYF. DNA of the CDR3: TGTGCCAGCAGCTTTGTGTGGGAGACCCAGTACTTC.

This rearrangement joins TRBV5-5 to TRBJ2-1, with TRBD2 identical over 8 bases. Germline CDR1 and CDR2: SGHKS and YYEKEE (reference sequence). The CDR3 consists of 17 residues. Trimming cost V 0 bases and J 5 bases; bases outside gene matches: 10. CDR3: CASSLDLAGRLDNEQFF. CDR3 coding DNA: TGTGCCAGCAGCTTGGATTTAGCGGGACGGCTAGACAATGAGCAGTTCTTC.

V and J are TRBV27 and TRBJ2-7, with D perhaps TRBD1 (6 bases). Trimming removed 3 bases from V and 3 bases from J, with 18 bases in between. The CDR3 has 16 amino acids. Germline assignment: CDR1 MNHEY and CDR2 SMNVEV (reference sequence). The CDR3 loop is CASSFSAGERFYEQYF. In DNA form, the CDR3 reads TGTGCCAGCAGTTTTTCAGCAGGGGAGAGGTTCTACGAGCAGTACTTC.

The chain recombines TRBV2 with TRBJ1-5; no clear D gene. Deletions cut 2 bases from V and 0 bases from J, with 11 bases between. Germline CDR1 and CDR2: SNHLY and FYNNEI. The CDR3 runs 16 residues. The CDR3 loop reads CASSELGGYSNQPQHF. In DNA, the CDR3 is TGTGCCAGCAGTGAACTTGGAGGATATAGCAATCAGCCCCAGCATTTT.

The CDR3 DNA follows: TGTGCCAGCAGCGAACACCGGGACAGGGGAAACAATGAGCAGTTCTTC. Protein sequence: CASSEHRDRGNNEQFF. The chain is built from TRBV9 and TRBJ2-1; TRBD1 agrees at 10 bases. CDR3 length: 16 residues. Germline V gene data show CDR1 as SGDLS and CDR2 as YYNGEE. The junction had 8 bases not matched to a gene; V was cut back by 3 bases and J by 5 bases.

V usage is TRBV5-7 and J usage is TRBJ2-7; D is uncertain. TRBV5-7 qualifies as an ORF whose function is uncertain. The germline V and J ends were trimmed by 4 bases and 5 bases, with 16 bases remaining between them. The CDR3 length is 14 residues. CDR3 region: CASSPIRCGDEQYF. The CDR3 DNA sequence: TGTGCCAGCAGCCCGATCAGGTGTGGGGACGAGCAGTACTTC.

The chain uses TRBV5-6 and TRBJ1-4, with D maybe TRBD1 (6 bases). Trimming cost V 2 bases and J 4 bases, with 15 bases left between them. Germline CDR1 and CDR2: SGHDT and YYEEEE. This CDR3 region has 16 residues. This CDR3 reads CASSFPRGGLNEKLFF. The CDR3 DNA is TGTGCCAGCAGCTTCCCCCGGGGGGGCCTTAATGAAAAACTGTTTTTT. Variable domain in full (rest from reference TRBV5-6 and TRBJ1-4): DAGVTQSPTHLIKTRGQQVTLRCSPKSGHDTVSWYQQALGQGPQFIFQYYEEEERQRGNFPDRFSGHQFPNYSSELNVNALLLGDSALYLCASSFPRGGLNEKLFFGSGTQLSVL.

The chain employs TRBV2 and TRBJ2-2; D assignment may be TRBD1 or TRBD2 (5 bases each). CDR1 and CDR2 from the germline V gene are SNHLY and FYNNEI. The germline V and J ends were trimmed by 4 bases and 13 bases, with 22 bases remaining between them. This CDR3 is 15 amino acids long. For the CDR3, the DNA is TGTGCCAGCAGTGCGCCCCGGGACCCCGCACCGGGGCTGTTTTTT. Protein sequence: CASSAPRDPAPGLFF.

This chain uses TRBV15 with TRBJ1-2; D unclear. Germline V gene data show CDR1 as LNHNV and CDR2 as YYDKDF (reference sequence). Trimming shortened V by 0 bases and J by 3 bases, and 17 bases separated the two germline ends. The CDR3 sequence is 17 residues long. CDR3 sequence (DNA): TGTGCCACCAGCAGAGATCCGGGATCGGCCTCCTACTATGGCTACACCTTC. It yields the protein CATSRDPGSASYYGYTF.

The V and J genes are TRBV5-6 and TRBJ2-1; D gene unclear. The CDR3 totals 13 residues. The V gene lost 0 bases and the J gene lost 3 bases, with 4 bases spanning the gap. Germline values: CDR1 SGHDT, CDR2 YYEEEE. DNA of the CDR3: TGTGCCAGCAGCTTGGGACTCTACAATGAGCAGTTCTTC. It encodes CASSLGLYNEQFF.

Here the CDR3 DNA reads TGTGCCAGCAGCCCGGGAGGGATAAAAGAGCAGTTCTTC. It encodes CASSPGGIKEQFF. The rearrangement uses TRBV5-8 and TRBJ2-1, with 8 bases matching TRBD2. This CDR3 comprises 13 residues. Germline trimming cut 4 bases from V and 10 bases from J; bases unmatched to any gene: 7. CDR1 is SGHTS and CDR2 is YDEGEE in the germline V gene.

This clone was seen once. CDR3 sequence reads: CASSPRLSGDGTDTQYF. CDR3 coding DNA: TGTGCCAGCAGCCCCAGACTTAGCGGGGACGGCACAGATACGCAGTATTTT. The chain recombines TRBV5-8 with TRBJ2-3; TRBD2 agrees at 8 bases. With 4 bases clipped from V and 1 base from J, the junction kept 11 bases outside the gene matches. Germline assignment: CDR1 SGHTS and CDR2 YDEGEE. The CDR3 length is 17 residues.

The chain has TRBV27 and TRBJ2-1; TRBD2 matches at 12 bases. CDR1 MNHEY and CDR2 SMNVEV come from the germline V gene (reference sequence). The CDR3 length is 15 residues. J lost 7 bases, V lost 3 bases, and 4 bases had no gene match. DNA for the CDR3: TGTGCCAGCAGTTTCCTAGCGGGGGGGCTTAATGAGCAGTTCTTC. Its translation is CASSFLAGGLNEQFF.